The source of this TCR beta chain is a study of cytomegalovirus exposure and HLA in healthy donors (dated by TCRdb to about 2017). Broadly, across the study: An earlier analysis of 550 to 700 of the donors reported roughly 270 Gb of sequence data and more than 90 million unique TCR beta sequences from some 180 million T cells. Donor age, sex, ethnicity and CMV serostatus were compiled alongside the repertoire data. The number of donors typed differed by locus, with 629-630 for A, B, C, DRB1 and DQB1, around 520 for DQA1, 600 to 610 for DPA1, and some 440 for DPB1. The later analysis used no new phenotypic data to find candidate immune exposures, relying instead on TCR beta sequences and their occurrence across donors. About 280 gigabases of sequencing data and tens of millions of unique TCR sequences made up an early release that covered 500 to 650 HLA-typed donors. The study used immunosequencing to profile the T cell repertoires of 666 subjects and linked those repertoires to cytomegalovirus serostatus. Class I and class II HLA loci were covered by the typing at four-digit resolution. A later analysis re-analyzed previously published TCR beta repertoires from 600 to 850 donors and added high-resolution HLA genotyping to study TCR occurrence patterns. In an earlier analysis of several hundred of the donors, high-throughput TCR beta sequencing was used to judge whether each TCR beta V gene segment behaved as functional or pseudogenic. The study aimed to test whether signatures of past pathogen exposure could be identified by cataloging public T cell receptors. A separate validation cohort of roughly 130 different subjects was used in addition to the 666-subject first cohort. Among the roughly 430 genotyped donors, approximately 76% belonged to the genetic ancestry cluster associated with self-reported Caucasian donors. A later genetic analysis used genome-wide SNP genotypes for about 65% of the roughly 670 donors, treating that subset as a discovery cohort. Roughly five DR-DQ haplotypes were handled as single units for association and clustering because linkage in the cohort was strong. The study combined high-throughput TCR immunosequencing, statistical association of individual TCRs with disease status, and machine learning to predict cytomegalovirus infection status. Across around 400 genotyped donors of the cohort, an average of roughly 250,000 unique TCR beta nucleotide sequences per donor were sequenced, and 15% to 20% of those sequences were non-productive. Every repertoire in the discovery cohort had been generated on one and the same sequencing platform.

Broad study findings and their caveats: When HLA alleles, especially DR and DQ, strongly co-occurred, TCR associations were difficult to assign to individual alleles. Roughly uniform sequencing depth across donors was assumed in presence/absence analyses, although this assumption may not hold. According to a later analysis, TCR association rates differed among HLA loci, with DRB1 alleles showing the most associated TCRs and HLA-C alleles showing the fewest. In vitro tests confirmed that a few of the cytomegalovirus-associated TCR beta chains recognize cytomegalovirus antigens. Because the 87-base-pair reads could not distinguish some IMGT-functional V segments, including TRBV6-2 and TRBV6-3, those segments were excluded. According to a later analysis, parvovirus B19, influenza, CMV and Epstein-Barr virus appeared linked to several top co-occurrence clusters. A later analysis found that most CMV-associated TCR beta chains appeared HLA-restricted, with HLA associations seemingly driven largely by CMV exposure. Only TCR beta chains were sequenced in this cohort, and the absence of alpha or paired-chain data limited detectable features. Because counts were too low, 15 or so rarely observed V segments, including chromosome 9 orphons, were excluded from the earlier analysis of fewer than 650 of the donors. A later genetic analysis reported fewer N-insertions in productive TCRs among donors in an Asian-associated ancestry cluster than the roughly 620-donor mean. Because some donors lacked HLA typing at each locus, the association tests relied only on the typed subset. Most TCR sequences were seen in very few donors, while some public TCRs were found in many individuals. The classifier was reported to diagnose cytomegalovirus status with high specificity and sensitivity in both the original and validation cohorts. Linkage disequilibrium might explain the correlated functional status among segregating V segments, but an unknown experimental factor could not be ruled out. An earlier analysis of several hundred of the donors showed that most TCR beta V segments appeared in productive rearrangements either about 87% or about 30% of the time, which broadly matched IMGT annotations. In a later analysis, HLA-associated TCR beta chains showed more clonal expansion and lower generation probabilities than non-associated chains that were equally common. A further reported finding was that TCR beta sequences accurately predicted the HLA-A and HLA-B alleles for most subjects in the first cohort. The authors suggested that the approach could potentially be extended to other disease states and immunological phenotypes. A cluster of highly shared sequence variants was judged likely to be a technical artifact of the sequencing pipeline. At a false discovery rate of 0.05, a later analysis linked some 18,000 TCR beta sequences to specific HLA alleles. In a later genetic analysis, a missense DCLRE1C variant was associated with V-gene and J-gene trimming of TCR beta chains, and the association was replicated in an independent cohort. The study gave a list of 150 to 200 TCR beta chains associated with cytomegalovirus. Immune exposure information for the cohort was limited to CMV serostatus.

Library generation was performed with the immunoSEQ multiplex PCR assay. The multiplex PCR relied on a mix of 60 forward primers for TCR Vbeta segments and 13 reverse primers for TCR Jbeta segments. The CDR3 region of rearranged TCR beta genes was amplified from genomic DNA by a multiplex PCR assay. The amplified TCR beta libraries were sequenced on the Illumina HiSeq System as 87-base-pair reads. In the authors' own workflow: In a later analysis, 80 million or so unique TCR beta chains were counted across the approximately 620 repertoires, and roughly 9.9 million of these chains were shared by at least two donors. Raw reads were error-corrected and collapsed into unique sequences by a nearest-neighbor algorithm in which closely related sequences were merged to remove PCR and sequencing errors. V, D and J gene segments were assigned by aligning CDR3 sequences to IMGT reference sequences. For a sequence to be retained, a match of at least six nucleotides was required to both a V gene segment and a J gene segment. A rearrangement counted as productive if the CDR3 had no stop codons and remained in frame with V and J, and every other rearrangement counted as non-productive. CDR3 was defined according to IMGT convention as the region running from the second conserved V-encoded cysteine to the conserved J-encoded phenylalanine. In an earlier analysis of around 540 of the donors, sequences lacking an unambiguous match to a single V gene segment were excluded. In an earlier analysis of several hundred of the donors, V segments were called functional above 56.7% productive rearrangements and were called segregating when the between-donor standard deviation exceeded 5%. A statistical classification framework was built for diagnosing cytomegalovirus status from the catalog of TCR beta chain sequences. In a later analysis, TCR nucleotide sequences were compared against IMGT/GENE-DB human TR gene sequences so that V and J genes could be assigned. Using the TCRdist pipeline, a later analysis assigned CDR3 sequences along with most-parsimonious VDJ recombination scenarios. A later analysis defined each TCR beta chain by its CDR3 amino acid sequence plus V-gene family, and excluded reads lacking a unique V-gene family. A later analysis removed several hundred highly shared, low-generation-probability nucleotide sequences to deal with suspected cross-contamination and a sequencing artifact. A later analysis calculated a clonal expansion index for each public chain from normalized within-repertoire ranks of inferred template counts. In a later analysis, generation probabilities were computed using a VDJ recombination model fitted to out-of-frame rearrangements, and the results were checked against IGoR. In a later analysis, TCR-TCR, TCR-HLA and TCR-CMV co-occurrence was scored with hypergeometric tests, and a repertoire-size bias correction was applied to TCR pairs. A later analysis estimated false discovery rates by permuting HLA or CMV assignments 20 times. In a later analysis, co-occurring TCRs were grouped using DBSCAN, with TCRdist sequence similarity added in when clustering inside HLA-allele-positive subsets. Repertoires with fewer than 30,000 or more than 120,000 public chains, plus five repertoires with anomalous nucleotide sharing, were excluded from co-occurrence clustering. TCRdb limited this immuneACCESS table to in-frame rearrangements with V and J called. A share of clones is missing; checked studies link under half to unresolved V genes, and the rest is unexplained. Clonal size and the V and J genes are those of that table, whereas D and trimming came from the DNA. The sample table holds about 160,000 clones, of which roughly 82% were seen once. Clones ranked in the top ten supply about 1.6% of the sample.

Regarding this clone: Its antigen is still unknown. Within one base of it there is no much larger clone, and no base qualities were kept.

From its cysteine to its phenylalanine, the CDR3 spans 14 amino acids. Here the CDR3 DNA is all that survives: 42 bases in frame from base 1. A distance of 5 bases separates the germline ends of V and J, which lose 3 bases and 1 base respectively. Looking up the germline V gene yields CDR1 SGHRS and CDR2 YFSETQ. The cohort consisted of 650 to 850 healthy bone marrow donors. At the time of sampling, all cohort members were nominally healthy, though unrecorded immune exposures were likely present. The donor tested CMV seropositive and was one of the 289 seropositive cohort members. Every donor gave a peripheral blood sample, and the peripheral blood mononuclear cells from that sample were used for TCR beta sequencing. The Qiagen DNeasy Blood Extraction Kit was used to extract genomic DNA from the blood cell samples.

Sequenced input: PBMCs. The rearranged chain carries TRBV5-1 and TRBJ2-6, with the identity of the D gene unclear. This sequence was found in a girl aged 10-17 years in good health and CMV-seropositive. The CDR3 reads CASSSESGANVLTF. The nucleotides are TGCGCCAGCAGCTCAGAATCTGGGGCCAACGTCCTGACTTTC. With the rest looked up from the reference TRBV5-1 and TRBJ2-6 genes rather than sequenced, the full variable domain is KAGVTQTPRYLIKTRGQQVTLSCSPISGHRSVSWYQQTPGQGLQFLFEYFSETQRNKGNFPGRFSGRQFSNSRSEMNVSTLELGDSALYLCASSSESGANVLTFGAGSRLTVL.